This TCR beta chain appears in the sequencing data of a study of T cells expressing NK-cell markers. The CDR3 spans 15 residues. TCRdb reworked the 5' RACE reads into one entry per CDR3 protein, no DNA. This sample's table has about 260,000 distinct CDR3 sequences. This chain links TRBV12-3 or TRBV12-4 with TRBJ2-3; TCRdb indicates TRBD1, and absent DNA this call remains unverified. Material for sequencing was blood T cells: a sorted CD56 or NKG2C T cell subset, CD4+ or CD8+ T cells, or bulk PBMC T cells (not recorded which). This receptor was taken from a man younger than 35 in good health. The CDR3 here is CASSTGQGRADTQYF.